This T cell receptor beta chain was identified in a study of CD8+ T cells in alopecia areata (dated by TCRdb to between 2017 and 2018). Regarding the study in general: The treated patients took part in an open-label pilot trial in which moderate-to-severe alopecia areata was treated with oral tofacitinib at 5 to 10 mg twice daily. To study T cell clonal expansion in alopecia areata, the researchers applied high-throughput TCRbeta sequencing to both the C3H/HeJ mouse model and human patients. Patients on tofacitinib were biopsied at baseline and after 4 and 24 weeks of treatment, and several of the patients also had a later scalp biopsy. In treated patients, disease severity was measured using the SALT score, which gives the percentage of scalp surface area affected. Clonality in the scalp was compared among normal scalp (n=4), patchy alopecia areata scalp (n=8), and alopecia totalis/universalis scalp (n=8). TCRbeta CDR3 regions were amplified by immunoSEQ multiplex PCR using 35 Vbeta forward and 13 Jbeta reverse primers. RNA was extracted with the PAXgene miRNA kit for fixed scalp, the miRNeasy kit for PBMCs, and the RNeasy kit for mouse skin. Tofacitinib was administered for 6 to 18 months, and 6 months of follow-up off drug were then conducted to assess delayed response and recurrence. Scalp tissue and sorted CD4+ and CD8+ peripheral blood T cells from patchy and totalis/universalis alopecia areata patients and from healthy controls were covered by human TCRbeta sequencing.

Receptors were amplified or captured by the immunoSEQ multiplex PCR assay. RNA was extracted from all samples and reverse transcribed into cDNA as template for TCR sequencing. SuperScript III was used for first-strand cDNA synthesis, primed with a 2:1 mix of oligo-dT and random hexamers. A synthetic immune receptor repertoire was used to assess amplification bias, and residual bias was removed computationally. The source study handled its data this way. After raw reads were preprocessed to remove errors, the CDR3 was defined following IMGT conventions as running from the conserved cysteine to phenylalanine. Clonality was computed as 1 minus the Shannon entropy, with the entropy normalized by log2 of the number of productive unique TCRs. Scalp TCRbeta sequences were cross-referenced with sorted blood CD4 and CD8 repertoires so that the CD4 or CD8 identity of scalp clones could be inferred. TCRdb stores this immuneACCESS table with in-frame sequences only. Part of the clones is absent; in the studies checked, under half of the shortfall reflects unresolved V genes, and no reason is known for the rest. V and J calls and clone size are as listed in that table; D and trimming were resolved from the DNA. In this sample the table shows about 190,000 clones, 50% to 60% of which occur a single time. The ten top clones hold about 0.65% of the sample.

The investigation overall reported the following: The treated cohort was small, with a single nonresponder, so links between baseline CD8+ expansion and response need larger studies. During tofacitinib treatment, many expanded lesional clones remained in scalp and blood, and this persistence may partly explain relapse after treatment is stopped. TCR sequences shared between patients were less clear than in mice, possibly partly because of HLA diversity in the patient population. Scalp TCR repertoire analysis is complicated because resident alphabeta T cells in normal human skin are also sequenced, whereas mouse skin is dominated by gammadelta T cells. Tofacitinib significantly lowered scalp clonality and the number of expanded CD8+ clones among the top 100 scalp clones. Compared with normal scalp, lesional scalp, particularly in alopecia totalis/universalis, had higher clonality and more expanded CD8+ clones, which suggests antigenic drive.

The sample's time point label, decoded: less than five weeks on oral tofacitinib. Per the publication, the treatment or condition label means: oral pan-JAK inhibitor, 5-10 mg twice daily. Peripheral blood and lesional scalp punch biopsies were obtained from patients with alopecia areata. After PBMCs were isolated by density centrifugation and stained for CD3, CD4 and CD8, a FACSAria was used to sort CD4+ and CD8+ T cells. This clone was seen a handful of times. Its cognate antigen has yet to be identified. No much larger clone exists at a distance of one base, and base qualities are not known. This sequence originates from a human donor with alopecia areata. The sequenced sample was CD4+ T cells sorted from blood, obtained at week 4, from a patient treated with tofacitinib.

Here is the DNA: TGTGCCTGGCGTCTCGGGGGTGCCCACGAGCAGTACTTC. It encodes CAWRLGGAHEQYF. The sequence joins TRBV30 to TRBJ2-7; D gene: possibly TRBD2, on 6 matching bases. CDR1 and CDR2, looked up from the germline V gene (reference sequence), are GTSNPN and SVGIG. The junction shows trimming of 5 bases on V and 5 bases on J, plus 16 bases between the germline ends. CDR3 length: 13 amino acids, cysteine to phenylalanine. The sequence is cut down to CDR3 DNA, 39 bases in frame from base 1.